One and the same sample provided the 23 T cell receptor beta chains below, sequenced in a study of CD4 and CD8 cells across lung adenocarcinoma regions (dated by TCRdb to 2016 to 2019). The library was prepared using PCR. This sample was sequenced with a HiSeq X Ten. Using fastp at Q25 and MiXCR, TCRdb reprocessed the public reads and kept productive beta chains. Records with the same CDR3 protein are collapsed into one entry carrying the most frequent genes and DNA. This sample lists tens of thousands of distinct CDR3 sequences; around half were detected once. About 30% of the sample is in the top ten clones. Sequences were obtained from CD8+ T cells from the center of a lung tumor. The cell subset or site label for this specimen denotes: tumor center region. Every receptor here comes from a female donor with lung adenocarcinoma. The CD4 and CD8 labels of this study may be unreliable.

This clonotype has only one observation. A junction end diverges from the germline sequence, so it may reflect a read error. This chain links TRBV10-1 with TRBJ2-4; TRBD1 is a possible D gene (5 bases). Germline V gene sequence: CDR1 WNHNN, CDR2 SYGVQD (reference sequence). This CDR3 has 16 amino acids. The CDR3 reads CASSETRVWATNMQYF. CDR3 bases: TGCGCCAGCAGTGAGACCAGGGTGTGGGCCACAAACATGCAGTACTTT.

In this sample, this clonotype turned up a few times. V and J are TRBV3-1 and TRBJ2-1; 14 bases map to TRBD2. The V gene's germline CDR1 is LGHDT and CDR2 YNNKEL (reference sequence). V shed 8 bases and J 9 bases; nucleotides not matched to a gene: 6. This CDR3 contains 14 residues. This CDR3 is CASAGTSGSSEQFF. The CDR3 bases are TGTGCCAGCGCCGGGACTAGCGGGAGTAGTGAGCAGTTCTTC.

The chain employs TRBV6-1 and TRBJ2-5; D may correspond to TRBD1 or TRBD2 (7 bases each). The CDR3 consists of 14 residues. The V and J ends lost 3 bases and 5 bases respectively, with 13 bases between them. Looked up from germline, CDR1 is MNHNS and CDR2 is SASEGT. CDR3 sequence (DNA): TGTGCCAGCAGTGACGGGGGGACAGTGGAGACCCAGTACTTC. This codes for CASSDGGTVETQYF.

J is TRBJ2-5 and V is TRBV6-1; TRBD2 is a possible D gene (6 bases). CDR3 length equals 14 residues. CDR1 MNHNS and CDR2 SASEGT come from the germline V gene. Trimming took off 3 bases at V and 7 bases at J, with 15 bases between the two ends. CDR3 loop: CASSDYTGRGTQYF. The CDR3 DNA sequence: TGTGCCAGCAGTGACTACACGGGGCGGGGGACCCAGTACTTC.

About this clonotype itself: Its ends do not fully match the called genes, so a read error is possible. This chain joins TRBV6-4 and TRBJ2-3; tentatively, D is TRBD1 or TRBD2 (6 bases each). Germline values: CDR1 MRHNA, CDR2 SNTAGT. The CDR3 runs 14 residues. DNA for the CDR3: TGTGCCAGCAGCGGGGGCGGGGACCCGGATACGCAGTACTTT. Encoded protein: CASSGGGDPDTQYF.

A note on this clonotype: A read error may produce the germline difference seen at one junction end. The chain recombines TRBV27 with TRBJ2-4; D possibly corresponds to TRBD2 (5 bases). CDR3 length: 13 amino acids. The germline CDR1 and CDR2 sequences are MNHEY and SMNVEV (reference sequence). The CDR3 reads CASRGCVEKIQYF. The CDR3 nucleotides read TGTGCGAGCAGAGGGTGTGTAGAAAAGATCCAGTACTTC.

This clonotype was observed a handful of times. The chain carries TRBV27 and TRBJ2-3; D uncertain. Germline V gene sequence: CDR1 MNHEY, CDR2 SMNVEV (reference sequence). Trimming pared 11 bases from V and 9 bases from J, leaving 15 bases between. The CDR3 covers 11 residues. The CDR3 loop reads CARGPKNTQYF. The CDR3 DNA follows: TGTGCCCGCGGTCCTAAAAACACGCAGTATTTT.

Of note for this clonotype: A much larger clonotype is one base distant, so this may be a read error. V usage is TRBV7-6 and J usage is TRBJ2-1; D gene uncertain. The DNA end favors TRBJ2-7, so the J call may be wrong. Germline V gene sequence: CDR1 SGHVS, CDR2 FNYEAQ. The CDR3 is made up of 16 amino acids. CDR3 sequence: CASSLAGQSFYNEQYF. The CDR3 DNA is TGTGCCAGCAGCTTAGCGGGCCAGTCCTTTTACAATGAGCAGTACTTC.

The chain has TRBV6-1 and TRBJ2-7; TRBD1 agrees at 8 bases. With V trimmed by 5 bases and J by 3 bases, 6 bases remained unmatched. This CDR3 has 14 amino acids. Germline V CDR1 and CDR2: MNHNS, SASEGT. This chain's CDR3 is CASSPRGRVYEQYF. The DNA of the CDR3 is TGTGCCAGCAGTCCCAGGGGGCGCGTCTACGAGCAGTACTTC.

With respect to this clonotype: The junction shows a germline mismatch at one end, possibly a read error. The V gene is TRBV7-2, the J gene TRBJ2-3; 9 bases are a match to TRBD2. The germline V gene encodes CDR1 SGHTA and CDR2 FQGNSA. CDR3 length: 15 residues. CDR3 protein: CASSRSSGATDTQYF. DNA for the CDR3: TGTGCCAGCAGCCGATCTAGCGGGGCCACAGATACTCAGTATTTT.

The count of this clonotype is one. The rearrangement joins TRBV10-3 to TRBJ2-1; tentative D call: TRBD2 (6 bases). The end of the DNA fits TRBJ2-5 better, so the J call may be wrong. Germline CDR1 reads ENHRY; CDR2 reads SYGVKD. The CDR3 is 14 amino acids. CDR3 DNA: TGTGCGACCAACGGCCCGGGAGAGCGAAAGACCCAGTACTTC. Its protein is CATNGPGERKTQYF.

This clonotype was detected only a few times. The V call is TRBV11-2, the J call TRBJ2-2, with TRBD1 identical over 7 bases. The CDR3 runs 17 residues. Germline V CDR1 and CDR2: SGHAT, FQNNGV. V lost 2 bases and J lost 1; bases outside the gene matches: 7. The CDR3 DNA follows: TGTGCCAGCAGCTTAAGGGGGCATGGCCAGAACACCGGGGAGCTGTTTTTT. This codes for CASSLRGHGQNTGELFF.

The rearrangement uses TRBV4-2 and TRBJ2-1, with D perhaps matching TRBD1 (6 bases). The germline gives CDR1 LGHNA, CDR2 YNFKEQ. This CDR3 has 16 residues. V lost 1 base, J lost 4 bases, and 14 bases lay in between. CDR3 nucleotide sequence: TGTGCCAGCAGCCAAGGGACAGTAAGTAAATACAATGAGCAGTTCTTC. Translating gives CASSQGTVSKYNEQFF.

The chain is built from TRBV11-3 and TRBJ2-3, with D tentatively TRBD2 (5 bases). The DNA end is more similar to TRBJ2-7, so the J call may be wrong. The germline CDR1 and CDR2 sequences are SGHNT and YENEEA. This CDR3 has 13 residues. CDR3 sequence: CARGLGVKDTQYF. Here the CDR3 DNA reads TGTGCCAGGGGCCTGGGAGTCAAAGATACGCAGTACTTC.

J is TRBJ2-1 and V is TRBV11-2, with D perhaps matching TRBD2 (6 bases). Near its end, the DNA agrees better with TRBJ2-7, so the J call may be wrong. Germline CDR1 SGHAT, CDR2 FQNNGV. The CDR3 covers 15 residues. This chain's CDR3 is CASSLVGGRSDEQYF. The CDR3 nucleotides read TGTGCCAGCAGCTTAGTCGGGGGAAGGTCCGACGAGCAGTACTTC.

This clonotype was found many times. V usage is TRBV6-6 and J usage is TRBJ2-5, with D possibly TRBD2 on 5 matching bases. Gene TRBJ2-7 matches the end of the DNA better, so the J call may be wrong. The CDR3 covers 12 residues. CDR1 is MNHNY, CDR2 SVGAGI, per germline (reference sequence). This CDR3 is CASSLAAGEQYV. The CDR3 bases are TGTGCCAGCAGCCTCGCGGCGGGCGAGCAGTACGTC.

This clonotype was observed a handful of times. The CDR3 reads CASSPPPGRVFYSNQPQHF. The CDR3 DNA reads as TGTGCCAGCAGTCCCCCACCAGGGAGGGTATTTTATAGCAATCAGCCCCAGCATTTT. V gene TRBV6-4 combines with J gene TRBJ1-5; possible D gene TRBD1, 5 bases. Germline CDR1 and CDR2: MRHNA and SNTAGT. The CDR3 runs to 19 residues. Trimming removed 5 bases from V and 0 bases from J, with 23 bases in between.

The chain has TRBV3-1 and TRBJ2-5; TRBD2 is a possible D gene (7 bases). V lost 6 bases to trimming and J lost 10 bases, with 24 bases between them. This CDR3 spans 15 amino acids. Germline CDR1 is LGHDT and CDR2 is YNNKEL (reference sequence). This chain's CDR3 is CASRGGGPAKDIQYF. DNA of the CDR3: TGTGCCAGCAGGGGCGGGGGCCCGGCCAAAGACATCCAGTACTTC.

The chain has TRBV27 and TRBJ2-1, with a weak D call TRBD1 (6 bases). The DNA end is a closer match to TRBJ2-7, so the J assignment may be wrong. Germline-derived CDR1 and CDR2 are MNHEY and SMNVEV (reference sequence). The CDR3 has 14 amino acids. CDR3 loop: CASSRDTILGEQYF. The DNA of the CDR3 is TGTGCCAGCAGCCGGGACACGATACTTGGCGAGCAGTACTTC.

This clonotype came up a few times. V is TRBV6-5 and J is TRBJ2-5; D assignment may be TRBD1 or TRBD2 (5 bases each). Germline CDR1 and CDR2: MNHEY and SVGAGI. The length of the CDR3 is 14 residues. Trimming left V 2 bases short and J 2 bases short, with 9 bases between. The CDR3: CASSYRGPQETQYF. The CDR3 DNA reads TGTGCCAGCAGTTACCGGGGCCCTCAAGAGACCCAGTACTTC.

The chain joins TRBV6-1 to TRBJ2-5, with no clear D. Germline lookup yields CDR1 MNHNS and CDR2 SASEGT. CDR3 length: 15 residues. Trimming stripped 3 bases from V and 1 base from J, with 12 bases between. The DNA for the CDR3 is TGTGCCAGCAGTGATGTCCTGACCTTCCAAGAGACCCAGTACTTC. Translated, it gives CASSDVLTFQETQYF.

Only a few counts were recorded for this clonotype. The junction shows a germline mismatch at one end, possibly a read error. V is TRBV7-2 and J is TRBJ2-7; D remains ambiguous. CDR3 length: 14 residues. Germline CDR1 and CDR2: SGHTA and FQGNSA. CDR3 amino acids: CASSLQTSSDEQYF. The CDR3 DNA is TGTGCCAGCAGCTTACAAACGTCCTCCGACGAGCAGTACTTC.

This clonotype was observed at least ten times. The V gene is TRBV9, the J gene TRBJ2-3; the D is unclear. The germline CDR1 and CDR2 sequences are SGDLS and YYNGEE. The CDR3 is 12 residues long. The V and J ends lost 4 bases and 2 bases respectively, with 5 bases between them. The DNA for the CDR3 is TGTGCCAGCAGCACCTACACAGATACGCAGTATTTT. Residues: CASSTYTDTQYF.